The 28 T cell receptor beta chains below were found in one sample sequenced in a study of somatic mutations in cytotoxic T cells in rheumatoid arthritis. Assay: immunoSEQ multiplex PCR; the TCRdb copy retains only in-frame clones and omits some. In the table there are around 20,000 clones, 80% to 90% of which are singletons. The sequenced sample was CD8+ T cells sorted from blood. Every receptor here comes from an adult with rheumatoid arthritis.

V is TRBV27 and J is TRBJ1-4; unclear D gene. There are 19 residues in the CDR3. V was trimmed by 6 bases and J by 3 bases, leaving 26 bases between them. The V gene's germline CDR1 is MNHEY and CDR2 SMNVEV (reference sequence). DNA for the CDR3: TGTGCCAGCAGCCGCCGGGTCTCCGGGGTATCCGGGGCTAATGAAAAACTGTTTTTT. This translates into CASSRRVSGVSGANEKLFF.

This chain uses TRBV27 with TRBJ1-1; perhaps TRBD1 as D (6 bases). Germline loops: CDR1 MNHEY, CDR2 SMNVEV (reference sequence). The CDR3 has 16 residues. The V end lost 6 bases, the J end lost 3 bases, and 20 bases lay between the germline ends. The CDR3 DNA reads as TGTGCCAGCAGCAACCCCCTAGGGGGTAAGGACACTGAAGCTTTCTTT. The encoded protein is CASSNPLGGKDTEAFF.

The DNA of the CDR3 is TGTGCCAGCAGCGTAGGAAGTCGCGATGAGCAGTTCTTC. Its translation: CASSVGSRDEQFF. The chain employs TRBV9 and TRBJ2-1; D remains unclear. V lost 0 bases, J lost 8 bases, and 9 bases lay in between. The CDR3 has 13 amino acids. Looked up from germline, CDR1 is SGDLS and CDR2 is YYNGEE.

The CDR3 region is CASGQYNEQFF. The CDR3 nucleotides read TGTGCCAGTGGACAGTACAATGAGCAGTTCTTC. The chain carries TRBV19 and TRBJ2-1, with D perhaps matching TRBD1 (6 bases). V was pared by 8 bases and J by 4 bases, with 6 bases between. This CDR3 contains 11 residues. Germline values: CDR1 LNHDA, CDR2 SQIVND (reference sequence).

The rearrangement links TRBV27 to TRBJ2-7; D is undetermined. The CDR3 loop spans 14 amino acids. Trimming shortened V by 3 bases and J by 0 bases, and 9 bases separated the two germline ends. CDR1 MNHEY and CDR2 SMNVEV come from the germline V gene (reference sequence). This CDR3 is CASSFTGPSYEQYF. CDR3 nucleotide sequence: TGTGCCAGCAGTTTTACCGGGCCCTCCTACGAGCAGTACTTC.

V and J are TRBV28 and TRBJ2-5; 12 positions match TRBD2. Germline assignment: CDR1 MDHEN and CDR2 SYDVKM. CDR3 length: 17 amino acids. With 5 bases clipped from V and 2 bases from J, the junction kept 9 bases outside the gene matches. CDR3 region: CASSTTGTSGSQETQYF. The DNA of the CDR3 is TGTGCCAGCAGTACCACCGGGACTAGCGGGTCTCAAGAGACCCAGTACTTC.

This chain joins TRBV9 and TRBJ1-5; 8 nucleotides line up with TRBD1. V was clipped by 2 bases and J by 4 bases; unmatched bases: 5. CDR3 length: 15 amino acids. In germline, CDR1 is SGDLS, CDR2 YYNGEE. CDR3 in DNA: TGTGCCAGCAGCGTGGGGGACAGGATAAATCAGCCCCAGCATTTT. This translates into CASSVGDRINQPQHF.

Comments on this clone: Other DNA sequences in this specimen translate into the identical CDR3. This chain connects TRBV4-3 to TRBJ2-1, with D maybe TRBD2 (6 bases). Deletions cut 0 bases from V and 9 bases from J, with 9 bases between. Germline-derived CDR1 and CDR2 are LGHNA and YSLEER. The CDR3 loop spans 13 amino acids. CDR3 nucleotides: TGCGCCAGCAGCCAAGATGGGGGGTTTGAGCAGTTCTTC. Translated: CASSQDGGFEQFF.

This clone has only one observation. For the CDR3, the DNA is TGTGCCAGCAGCGCGGTCCCGGGACAGGGGACCTCCAACTACAATGAGCAGTTCTTC. This gives the protein CASSAVPGQGTSNYNEQFF. The chain combines TRBV9 with TRBJ2-1, with 10 bases that match TRBD1. CDR1 SGDLS and CDR2 YYNGEE come from the germline V gene. CDR3 length: 19 residues. V dropped 3 bases and J dropped 3; count of bases not matched to a gene: 15.

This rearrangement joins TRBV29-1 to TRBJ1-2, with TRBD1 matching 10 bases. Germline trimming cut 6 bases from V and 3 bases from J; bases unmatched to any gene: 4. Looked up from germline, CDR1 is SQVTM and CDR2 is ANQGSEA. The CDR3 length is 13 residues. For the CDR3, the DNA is TGCAGCGTGACAGGGGGCGCGGACTATGGCTACACCTTC. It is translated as CSVTGGADYGYTF.

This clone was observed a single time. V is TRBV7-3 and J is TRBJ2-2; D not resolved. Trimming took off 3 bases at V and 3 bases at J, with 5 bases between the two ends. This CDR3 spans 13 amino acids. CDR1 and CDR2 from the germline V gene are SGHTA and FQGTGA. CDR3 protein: CASSFKHTGELFF. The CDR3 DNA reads TGTGCCAGCAGCTTTAAACACACCGGGGAGCTGTTTTTT.

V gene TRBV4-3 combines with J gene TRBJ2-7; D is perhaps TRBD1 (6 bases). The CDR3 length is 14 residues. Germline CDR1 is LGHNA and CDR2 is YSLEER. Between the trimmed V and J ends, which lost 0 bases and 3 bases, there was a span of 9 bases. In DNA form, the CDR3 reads TGCGCCAGCAGCCAAGAACAGGGAAGCTACGAGCAGTACTTC. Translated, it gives CASSQEQGSYEQYF.

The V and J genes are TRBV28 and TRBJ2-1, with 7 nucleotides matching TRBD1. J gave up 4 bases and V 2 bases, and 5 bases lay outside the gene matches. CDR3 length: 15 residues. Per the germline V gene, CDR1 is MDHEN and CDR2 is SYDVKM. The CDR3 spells CASSLESRGYNEQFF. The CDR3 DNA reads TGTGCCAGCAGTTTAGAGTCCAGGGGGTACAATGAGCAGTTCTTC.

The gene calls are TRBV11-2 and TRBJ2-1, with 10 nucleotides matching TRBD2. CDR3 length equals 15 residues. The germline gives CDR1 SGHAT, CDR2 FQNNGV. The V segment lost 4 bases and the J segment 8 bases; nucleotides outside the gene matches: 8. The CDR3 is CASSSGVAGGYEQFF. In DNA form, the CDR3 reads TGTGCCAGCAGCTCCGGGGTAGCGGGAGGATATGAGCAGTTCTTC.

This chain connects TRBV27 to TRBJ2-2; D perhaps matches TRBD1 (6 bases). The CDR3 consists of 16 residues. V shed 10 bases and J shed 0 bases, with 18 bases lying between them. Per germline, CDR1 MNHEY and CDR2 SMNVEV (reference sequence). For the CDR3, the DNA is TGTGCCATCGGAGATACAGGGAGTTCGAACACCGGGGAGCTGTTTTTT. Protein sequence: CAIGDTGSSNTGELFF.

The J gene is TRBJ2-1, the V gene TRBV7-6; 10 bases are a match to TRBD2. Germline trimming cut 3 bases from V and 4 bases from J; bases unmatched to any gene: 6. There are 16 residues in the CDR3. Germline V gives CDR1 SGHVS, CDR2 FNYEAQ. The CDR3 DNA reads TGTGCCAGCAGCTTTCTAGCGGGAGAAGGGTACAATGAGCAGTTCTTC. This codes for CASSFLAGEGYNEQFF. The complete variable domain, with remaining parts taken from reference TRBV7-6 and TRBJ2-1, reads GAGVSQSPRYKVTKRGQDVALRCDPISGHVSLYWYRQALGQGPEFLTYFNYEAQQDKSGLPNDRFSAERPEGSISTLTIQRTEQRDSAMYRCASSFLAGEGYNEQFFGPGTRLTVL.

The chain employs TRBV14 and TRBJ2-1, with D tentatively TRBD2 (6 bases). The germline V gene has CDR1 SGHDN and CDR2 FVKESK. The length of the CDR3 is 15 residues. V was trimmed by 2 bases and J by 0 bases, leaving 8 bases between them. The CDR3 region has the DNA TGTGCCAGCAGCCAATTTAGCGGCTCCTACAATGAGCAGTTCTTC. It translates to CASSQFSGSYNEQFF.

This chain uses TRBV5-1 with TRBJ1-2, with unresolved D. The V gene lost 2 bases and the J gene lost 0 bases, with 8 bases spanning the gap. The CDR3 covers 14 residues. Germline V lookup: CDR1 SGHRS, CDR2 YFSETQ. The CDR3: CASSFDGANYGYTF. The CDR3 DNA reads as TGCGCCAGCAGCTTCGACGGAGCTAACTATGGCTACACCTTC.

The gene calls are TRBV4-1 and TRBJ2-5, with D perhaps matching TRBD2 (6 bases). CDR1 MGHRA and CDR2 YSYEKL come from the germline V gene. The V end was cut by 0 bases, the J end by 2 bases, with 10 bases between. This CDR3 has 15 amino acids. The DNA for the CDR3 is TGCGCCAGCAGCCAAGATCCGGGGGTTCAAGAGACCCAGTACTTC. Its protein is CASSQDPGVQETQYF.

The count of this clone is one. CDR3: CASSMGGSYGYTF. The CDR3 region has the DNA TGTGCCAGCAGTATGGGTGGTAGCTATGGCTACACCTTC. This chain connects TRBV6-5 to TRBJ1-2; D unclear. Germline V gives CDR1 MNHEY, CDR2 SVGAGI. The V and J ends lost 5 bases and 4 bases respectively, with 11 bases between them. This CDR3 spans 13 amino acids.

The CDR3 nucleotides read TGTGCCAGCAGTGAAGTTCCGGGACAATCGACTAGCGGAGACACAGATACGCAGTATTTT. This codes for CASSEVPGQSTSGDTDTQYF. The rearrangement joins TRBV2 to TRBJ2-3; 9 bases agree with TRBD2. The junction had 16 bases not matched to a gene; V was cut back by 1 base and J by 2 bases. The CDR3 runs to 20 residues. Germline V lookup: CDR1 SNHLY, CDR2 FYNNEI.

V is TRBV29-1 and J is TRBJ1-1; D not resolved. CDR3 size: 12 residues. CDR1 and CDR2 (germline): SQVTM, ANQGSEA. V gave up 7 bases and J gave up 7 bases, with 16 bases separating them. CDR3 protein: CSAKGSGDEAFF. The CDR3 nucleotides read TGCAGCGCCAAGGGCTCCGGCGATGAAGCTTTCTTT.

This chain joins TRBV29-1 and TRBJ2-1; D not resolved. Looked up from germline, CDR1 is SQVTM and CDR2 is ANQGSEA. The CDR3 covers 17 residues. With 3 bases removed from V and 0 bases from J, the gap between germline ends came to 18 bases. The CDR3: CSVDGWVAASSYNEQFF. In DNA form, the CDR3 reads TGCAGCGTTGATGGGTGGGTAGCAGCTAGCTCCTACAATGAGCAGTTCTTC.

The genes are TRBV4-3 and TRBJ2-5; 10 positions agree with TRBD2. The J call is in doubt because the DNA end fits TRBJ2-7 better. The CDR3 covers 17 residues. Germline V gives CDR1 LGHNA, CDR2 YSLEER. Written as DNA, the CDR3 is TGCGCCAGCAGCCAAGAACTAGCGGGACTTAGCTCCTACGAGCAGTACTTC. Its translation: CASSQELAGLSSYEQYF.

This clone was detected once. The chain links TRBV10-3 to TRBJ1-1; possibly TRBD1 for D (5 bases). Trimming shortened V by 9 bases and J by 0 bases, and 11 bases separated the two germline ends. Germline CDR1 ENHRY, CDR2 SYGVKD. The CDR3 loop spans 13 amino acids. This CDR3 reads CAIYDRLNTEAFF. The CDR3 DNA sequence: TGTGCCATTTACGACAGACTGAACACTGAAGCTTTCTTT.

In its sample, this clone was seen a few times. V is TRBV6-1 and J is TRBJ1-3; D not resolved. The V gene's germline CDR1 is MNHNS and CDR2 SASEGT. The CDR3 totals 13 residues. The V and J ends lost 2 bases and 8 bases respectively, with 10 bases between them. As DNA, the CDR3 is TGTGCCAGCAGTGAATTCGGGGAACACACCATATATTTT. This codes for CASSEFGEHTIYF.

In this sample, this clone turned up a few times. CDR3 nucleotide sequence: TGTGCCAGCAGCTCGGGACAGTCCTCTGGAAACACCATATATTTT. Translation: CASSSGQSSGNTIYF. The V call is TRBV5-8, the J call TRBJ1-3; 7 bases are a match to TRBD1. Germline V gene lookup returns CDR1 SGHTS and CDR2 YDEGEE. V lost 3 bases and J lost 0; bases outside the gene matches: 3. The CDR3 is made up of 15 amino acids.

CDR3 sequence: CASSVKLGNEQFF. CDR3 sequence (DNA): TGTGCCAGCAGCGTAAAACTGGGCAATGAGCAGTTCTTC. The rearrangement joins TRBV9 to TRBJ2-1; D gene unclear. The length of the CDR3 is 13 residues. V dropped 1 base and J dropped 6 bases, with 8 bases sitting between them. CDR1 is SGDLS, CDR2 YYNGEE, per germline. The full variable domain, its missing parts supplied by reference TRBV9 and TRBJ2-1, is DSGVTQTPKHLITATGQRVTLRCSPRSGDLSVYWYQQSLDQGLQFLIQYYNGEERAKGNILERFSAQQFPDLHSELNLSSLELGDSALYFCASSVKLGNEQFFGPGTRLTVL.